There are a few counts of the clone carrying this T cell receptor (beta chain). These data are taken from a study of shared clonotypes between healthy human individuals. Germline loops: CDR1 SQVTM, CDR2 ANQGSEA. With 6 bases clipped from V and 4 bases from J, the junction kept 6 bases outside the gene matches. The CDR3 runs to 13 residues. Only in-frame clones appear in the TCRdb table, and some are missing; sequencing was by immunoSEQ multiplex PCR. The sample consists of roughly 500,000 clones, more than 65% of them appearing once. The sequence derives from a woman between 40 and 55 years old in good health. Some clones in this sample may be carry-over from other donors' samples. This chain links TRBV29-1 with TRBJ2-7, with 10 nucleotides matching TRBD1. The sample taken for sequencing was PBMCs. CDR3 DNA sequence: TGCAGCGTGGCGACAGGGGGCAGGTACGAGCAGTACTTC. Translated: CSVATGGRYEQYF.